This TCR beta chain derives from a study of cytomegalovirus exposure and HLA in healthy donors. Regarding the study as a whole: Cytomegalovirus status was reportedly diagnosed by the classifier with high sensitivity and specificity. Cytomegalovirus-associated TCR beta chains were listed, numbering approximately 150. A later analysis reportedly found fewer N-insertions in an Asian-associated ancestry cluster than the approximately 670-donor mean.

This clone has only a few counts. The antigen is undetermined. In germline, CDR1 is KGHSH, CDR2 LQKENI. The CDR3 length is 13 residues. The J segment lost 4 bases and the V segment lost 3 bases, leaving 2 bases of the junction unmatched. In the PCR, 60 Vbeta and 13 Jbeta primers were used. Clones were sequenced by immunoSEQ multiplex PCR, and TCRdb holds only the in-frame ones, with some missing. The sample comprises 120,000 or so clones, around 84% of which are singletons, and about 1.7% rests with the top ten. This clonotype was sampled from a man aged 18 to 29 in good health and CMV-seronegative. The V call is TRBV18, the J call TRBJ2-5, with TRBD2 identical over 7 bases. Specimen: PBMCs. CDR3 nucleotides: TGTGCCAGCTCACCCGGGAGGAGAGAGACCCAGTACTTC. Amino acid sequence: CASSPGRRETQYF.